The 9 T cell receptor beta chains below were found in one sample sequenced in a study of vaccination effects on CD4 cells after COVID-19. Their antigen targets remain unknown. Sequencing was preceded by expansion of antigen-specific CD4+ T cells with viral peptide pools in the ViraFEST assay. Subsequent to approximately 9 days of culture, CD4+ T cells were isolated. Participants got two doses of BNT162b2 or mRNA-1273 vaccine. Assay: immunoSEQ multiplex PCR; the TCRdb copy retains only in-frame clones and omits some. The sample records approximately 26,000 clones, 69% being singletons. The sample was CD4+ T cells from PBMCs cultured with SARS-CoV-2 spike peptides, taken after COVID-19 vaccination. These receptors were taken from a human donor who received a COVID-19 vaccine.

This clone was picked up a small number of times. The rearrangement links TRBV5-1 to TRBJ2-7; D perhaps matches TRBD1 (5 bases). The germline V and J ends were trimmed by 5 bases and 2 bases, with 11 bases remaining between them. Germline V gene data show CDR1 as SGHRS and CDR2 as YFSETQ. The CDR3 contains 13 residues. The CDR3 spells CASRQDHPYEQYF. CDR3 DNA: TGCGCCAGCAGACAGGATCACCCCTACGAGCAGTACTTC.

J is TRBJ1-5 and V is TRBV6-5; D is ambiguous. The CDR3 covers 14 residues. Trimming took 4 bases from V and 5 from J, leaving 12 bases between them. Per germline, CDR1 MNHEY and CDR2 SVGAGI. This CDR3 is CASSWSGSDQPQHF. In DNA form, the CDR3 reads TGTGCCAGCAGTTGGTCCGGTTCTGATCAGCCCCAGCATTTT.

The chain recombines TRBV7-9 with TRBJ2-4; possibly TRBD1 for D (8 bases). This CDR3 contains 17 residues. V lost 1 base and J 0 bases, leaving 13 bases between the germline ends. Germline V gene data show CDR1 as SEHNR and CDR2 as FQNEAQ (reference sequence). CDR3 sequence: CASSLDRGGIAKNIQYF. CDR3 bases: TGTGCCAGCAGCTTAGACAGGGGGGGAATAGCCAAAAACATTCAGTACTTC.

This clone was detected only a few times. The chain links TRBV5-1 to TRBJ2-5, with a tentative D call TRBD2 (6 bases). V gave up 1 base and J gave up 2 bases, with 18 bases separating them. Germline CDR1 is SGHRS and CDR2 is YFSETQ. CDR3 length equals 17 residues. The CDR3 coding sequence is TGCGCCAGCAGCTTGCTCGGCGGGATAGGGATACAAGAGACCCAGTACTTC. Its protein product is CASSLLGGIGIQETQYF.

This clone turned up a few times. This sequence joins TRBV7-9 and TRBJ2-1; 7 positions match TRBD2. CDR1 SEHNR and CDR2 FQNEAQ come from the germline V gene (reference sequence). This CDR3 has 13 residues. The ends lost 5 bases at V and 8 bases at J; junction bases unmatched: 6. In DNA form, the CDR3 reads TGTGCCAGCAGCCAAGGACTAGTTGATGAGCAGTTCTTC. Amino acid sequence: CASSQGLVDEQFF.

This CDR3 reads CASSIGGDRAKNIQYF. CDR3 DNA: TGTGCCAGTAGTATAGGGGGGGACAGAGCCAAAAACATTCAGTACTTC. V gene TRBV19 combines with J gene TRBJ2-4, with TRBD1 as a possible D gene (7 bases). The CDR3 runs 16 residues. The V end was cut by 1 base, the J end by 0 bases, with 10 bases between. CDR1 LNHDA and CDR2 SQIVND come from the germline V gene (reference sequence).

CDR3 sequence reads: CASSLGRWGWTYNEQFF. CDR3 DNA sequence: TGTGCCAGCAGCTTAGGTCGTTGGGGCTGGACCTACAATGAGCAGTTCTTC. The J gene is TRBJ2-1, the V gene TRBV7-9; tentative D call: TRBD1 (5 bases). There are 17 residues in the CDR3. Germline V gene lookup returns CDR1 SEHNR and CDR2 FQNEAQ (reference sequence). The ends were cut back, 1 base at V and 2 bases at J, with 15 bases in the middle.

Here the CDR3 reads CASSFSTSGNTGELFF. The CDR3 coding sequence is TGTGCCAGCAGCTTTAGTACTAGCGGAAACACCGGGGAGCTGTTTTTT. The chain is built from TRBV7-7 and TRBJ2-2; 8 nucleotides line up with TRBD2. Germline values: CDR1 SSHAT, CDR2 FNYEAQ (reference sequence). CDR3 length equals 16 residues. J gave up 2 bases and V 3 bases, and 5 bases lay outside the gene matches.

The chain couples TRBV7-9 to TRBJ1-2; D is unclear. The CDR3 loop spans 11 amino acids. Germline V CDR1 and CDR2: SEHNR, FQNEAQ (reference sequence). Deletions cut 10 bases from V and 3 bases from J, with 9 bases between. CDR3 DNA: TGTGCCATAAGATGGGACTATGGCTACACCTTC. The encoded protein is CAIRWDYGYTF.